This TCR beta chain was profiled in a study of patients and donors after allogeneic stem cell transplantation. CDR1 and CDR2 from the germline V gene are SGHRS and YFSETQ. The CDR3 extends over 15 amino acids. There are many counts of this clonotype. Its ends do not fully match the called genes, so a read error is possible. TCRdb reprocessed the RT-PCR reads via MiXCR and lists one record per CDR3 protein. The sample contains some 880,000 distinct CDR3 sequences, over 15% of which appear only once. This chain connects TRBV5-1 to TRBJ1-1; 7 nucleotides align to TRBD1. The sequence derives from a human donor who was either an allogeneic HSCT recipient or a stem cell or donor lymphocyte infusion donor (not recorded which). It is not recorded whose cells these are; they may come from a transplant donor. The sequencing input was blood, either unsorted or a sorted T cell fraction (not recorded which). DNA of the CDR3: TGTGCCAGCAGTTTAGGGGACAGAGGGAACACTGAAGCTTTCTTT. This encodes CASSLGDRGNTEAFF.